Each of the 4 T cell receptor beta chains below was sequenced from the same sample in a study of beta chain features in type 1 diabetes (dated by TCRdb to 2017 to 2018). The full study reports these points: Type 1 diabetes patients showed a moderate but significant shortening of TCRB CDR3 length in all four CD4+ subsets.

These receptors lack a known antigen. The library was made by the immunoSEQ multiplex PCR assay. The entire isolated RNA was reverse transcribed using the High Capacity cDNA Reverse Transcription Kit, and thus expressed TCRB transcripts were sequenced. The table was pulled from immuneACCESS by TCRdb, which kept in-frame rearrangements only. Such tables lose some clones; where checked, under half of the loss comes from unresolved V genes, and the rest has no known cause. The sample table shows some 330,000 clones, and 10% to 15% are seen once. Approximately 0.01% of the sample rests with the top ten. Sequences were obtained from naive CD4+ T cells from blood. The cell subset or site tag for this specimen amounts to: true naive CD4+ T cells. The receptors stem from a woman younger than 30 with type 1 diabetes.

The chain uses TRBV7-6 and TRBJ1-1, with 9 bases fitting TRBD1. The CDR3 contains 14 residues. V shed 5 bases and J 4 bases; nucleotides not matched to a gene: 5. Germline V gives CDR1 SGHVS, CDR2 FNYEAQ. DNA for the CDR3: TGTGCCAGCAGCCCAGGGGACAGGGCCACTGAAGCTTTCTTT. It codes for CASSPGDRATEAFF.

This clone was detected only a few times. The rearrangement uses TRBV5-1 and TRBJ1-2; the D is unclear. Looked up from germline, CDR1 is SGHRS and CDR2 is YFSETQ. Trimming cost V 0 bases and J 4 bases, with 4 bases left between them. CDR3 size: 12 residues. CDR3 bases: TGCGCCAGCAGCTTGGACACCTATGGCTACACCTTC. This codes for CASSLDTYGYTF.

DNA of the CDR3: TGCAGCGTTTACGGGGGGACAGGGGCTCTGGGCACCTTC. This gives the protein CSVYGGTGALGTF. The V and J genes are TRBV29-1 and TRBJ1-2, with TRBD1 matching 10 bases. Per germline, CDR1 SQVTM and CDR2 ANQGSEA. CDR3 length: 13 residues. Germline trimming cut 5 bases from V and 13 bases from J; bases unmatched to any gene: 13. Based on the CDR3 plus reference TRBV29-1 and TRBJ1-2, the full variable domain is SAVISQKPSRDICQRGTSLTIQCQVDSQVTMMFWYRQQPGQSLTLIATANQGSEATYESGFVIDKFPISRPNLTFSTLTVSNMSPEDSSIYLCSVYGGTGALGTFGSGTRLTVV.

The chain has TRBV7-8 and TRBJ1-1; D remains unclear. The V end lost 5 bases, the J end lost 0 bases, and 7 bases lay between the germline ends. CDR1 is SGHVS, CDR2 FQNEAQ, per germline. The CDR3 contains 13 residues. CDR3 sequence: CASSTGLNTEAFF. The CDR3 DNA follows: TGTGCCAGCAGCACCGGTTTGAACACTGAAGCTTTCTTT.